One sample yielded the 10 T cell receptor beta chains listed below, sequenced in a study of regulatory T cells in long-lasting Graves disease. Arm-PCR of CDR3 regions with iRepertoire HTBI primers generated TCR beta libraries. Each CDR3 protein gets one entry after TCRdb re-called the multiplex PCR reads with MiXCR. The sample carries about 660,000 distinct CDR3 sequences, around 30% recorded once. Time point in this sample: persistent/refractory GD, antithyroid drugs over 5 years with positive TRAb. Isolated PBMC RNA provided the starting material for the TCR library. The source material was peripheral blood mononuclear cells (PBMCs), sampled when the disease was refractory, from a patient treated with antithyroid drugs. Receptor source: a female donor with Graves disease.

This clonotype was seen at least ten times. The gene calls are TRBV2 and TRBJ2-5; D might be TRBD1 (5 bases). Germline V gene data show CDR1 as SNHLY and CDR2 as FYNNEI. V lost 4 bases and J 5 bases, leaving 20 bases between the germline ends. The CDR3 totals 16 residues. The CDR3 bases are TGTGCCAGCAGTGCCTCAGGGTTTTGGGCGTCTGAGACCCAGTACTTC. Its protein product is CASSASGFWASETQYF.

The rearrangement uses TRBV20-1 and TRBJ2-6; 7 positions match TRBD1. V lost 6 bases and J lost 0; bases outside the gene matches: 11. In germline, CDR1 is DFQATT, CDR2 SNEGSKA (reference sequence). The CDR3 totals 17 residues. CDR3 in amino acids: CSAPGQALSSGANVLTF. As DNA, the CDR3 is TGCAGTGCACCAGGACAGGCGCTTAGCTCTGGGGCCAACGTCCTGACTTTC.

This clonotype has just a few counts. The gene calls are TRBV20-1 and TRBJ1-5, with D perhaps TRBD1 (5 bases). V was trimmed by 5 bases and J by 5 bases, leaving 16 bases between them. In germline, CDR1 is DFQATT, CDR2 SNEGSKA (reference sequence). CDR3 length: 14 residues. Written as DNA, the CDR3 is TGCAGTGCTCCGATCAAGGGGCTGGATCAGCCCCAGCATTTT. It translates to CSAPIKGLDQPQHF.

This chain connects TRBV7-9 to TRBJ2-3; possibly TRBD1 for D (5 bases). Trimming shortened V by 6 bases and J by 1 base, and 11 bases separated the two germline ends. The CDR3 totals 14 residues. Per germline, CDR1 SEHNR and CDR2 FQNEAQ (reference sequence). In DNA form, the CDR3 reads TGTGCCAGCAGGGCTGGGGCCGGCACAGATACGCAGTATTTT. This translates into CASRAGAGTDTQYF. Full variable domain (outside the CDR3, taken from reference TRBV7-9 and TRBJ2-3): DTGVSQNPRHKITKRGQNVTFRCDPISEHNRLYWYRQTLGQGPEFLTYFQNEAQLEKSRLLSDRFSAERPKGSFSTLEIQRTEQGDSAMYLCASRAGAGTDTQYFGPGTRLTVL.

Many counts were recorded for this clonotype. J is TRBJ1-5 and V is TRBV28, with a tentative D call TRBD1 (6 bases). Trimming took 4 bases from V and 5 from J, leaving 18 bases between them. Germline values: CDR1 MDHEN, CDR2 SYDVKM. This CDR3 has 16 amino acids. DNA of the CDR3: TGTGCCAGCAGTTCAGGCCGGGGGGCGCGACATCAGCCCCAGCATTTT. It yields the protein CASSSGRGARHQPQHF.

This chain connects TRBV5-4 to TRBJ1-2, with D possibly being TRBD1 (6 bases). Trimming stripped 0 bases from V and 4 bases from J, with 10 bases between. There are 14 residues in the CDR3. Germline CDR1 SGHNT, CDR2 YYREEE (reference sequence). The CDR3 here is CASSLEGVLYGYTF. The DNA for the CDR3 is TGTGCCAGCAGCTTGGAGGGGGTGCTCTATGGCTACACCTTC. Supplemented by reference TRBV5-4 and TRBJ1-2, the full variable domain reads ETGVTQSPTHLIKTRGQQVTLRCSSQSGHNTVSWYQQALGQGPQFIFQYYREEENGRGNFPPRFSGLQFPNYSSELNVNALELDDSALYLCASSLEGVLYGYTFGSGTRLTVV.

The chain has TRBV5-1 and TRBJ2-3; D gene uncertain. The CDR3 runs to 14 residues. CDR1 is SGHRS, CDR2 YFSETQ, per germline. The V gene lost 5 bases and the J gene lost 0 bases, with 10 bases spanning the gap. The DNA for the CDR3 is TGCGCCAGCAGGGGATATTCTAGCACAGATACGCAGTATTTT. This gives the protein CASRGYSSTDTQYF.

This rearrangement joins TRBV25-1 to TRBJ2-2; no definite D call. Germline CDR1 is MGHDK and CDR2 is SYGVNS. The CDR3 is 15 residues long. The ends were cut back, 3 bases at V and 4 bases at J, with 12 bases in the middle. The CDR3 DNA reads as TGTGCCAGCAGTGAGTGGCAGCCGGGCACCGGGGAGCTGTTTTTT. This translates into CASSEWQPGTGELFF.

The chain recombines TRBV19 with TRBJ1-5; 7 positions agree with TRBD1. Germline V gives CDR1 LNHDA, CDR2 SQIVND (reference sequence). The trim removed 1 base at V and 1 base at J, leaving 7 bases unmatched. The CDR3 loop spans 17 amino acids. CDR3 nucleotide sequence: TGTGCCAGTAGTATAGCAGGGGGTCCCGCCAGCAATCAGCCCCAGCATTTT. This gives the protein CASSIAGGPASNQPQHF. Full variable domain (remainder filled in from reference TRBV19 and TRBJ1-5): DGGITQSPKYLFRKEGQNVTLSCEQNLNHDAMYWYRQDPGQGLRLIYYSQIVNDFQKGDIAEGYSVSREKKESFPLTVTSAQKNPTAFYLCASSIAGGPASNQPQHFGDGTRLSIL.

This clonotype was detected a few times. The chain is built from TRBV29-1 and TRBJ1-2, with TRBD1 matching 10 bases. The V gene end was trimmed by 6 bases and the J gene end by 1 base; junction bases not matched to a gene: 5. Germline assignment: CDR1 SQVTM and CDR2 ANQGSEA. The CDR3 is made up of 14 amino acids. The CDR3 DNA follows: TGCAGCGTCCACCGGGACAGGGGTAACTATGGCTACACCTTC. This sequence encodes CSVHRDRGNYGYTF.